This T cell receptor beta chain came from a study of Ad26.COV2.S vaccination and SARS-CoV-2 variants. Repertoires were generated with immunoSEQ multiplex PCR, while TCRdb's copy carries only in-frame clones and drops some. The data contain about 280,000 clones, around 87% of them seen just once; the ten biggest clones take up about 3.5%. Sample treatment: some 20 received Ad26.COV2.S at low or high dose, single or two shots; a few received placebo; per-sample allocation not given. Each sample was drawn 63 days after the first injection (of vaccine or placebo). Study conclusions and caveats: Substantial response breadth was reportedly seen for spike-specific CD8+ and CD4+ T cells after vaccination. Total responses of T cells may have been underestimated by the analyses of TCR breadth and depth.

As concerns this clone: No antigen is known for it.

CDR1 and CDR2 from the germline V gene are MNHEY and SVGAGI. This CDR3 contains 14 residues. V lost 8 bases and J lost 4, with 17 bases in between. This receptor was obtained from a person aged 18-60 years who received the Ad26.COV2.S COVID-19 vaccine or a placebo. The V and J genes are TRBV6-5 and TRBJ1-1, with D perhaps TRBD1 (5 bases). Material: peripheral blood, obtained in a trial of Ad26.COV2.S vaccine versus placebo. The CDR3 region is CASLEGLGGTEAFF. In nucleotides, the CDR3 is TGTGCCAGCCTGGAGGGACTCGGCGGCACTGAAGCTTTCTTT.